This TCR beta chain was recovered during a study of T cell repertoires in cytomegalovirus infection. Study at large: Indications came from public TCR beta signatures; they pointed to CMV infection and to a matching HLA type.

Turning to this clonotype: The antigen is undetermined.

V gave up 0 bases and J gave up 4 bases; unmatched junction bases: 5. Looked up from germline, CDR1 is SQVTM and CDR2 is ANQGSEA. The CDR3 has 14 residues. TCRdb called the reads again in MiXCR, with one record for every CDR3 protein. The sample records 740,000 or so distinct CDR3 sequences, 35% being singletons. Study findings and constraints: The response measured ex vivo was dominated by TCR beta clonotypes (HLA-C-restricted and CMV-specific). Carriage of CMV together with the relevant HLA was identifiable through cumulative public TCR beta family frequency.

V gene TRBV29-1 combines with J gene TRBJ1-2, with 7 bases matching TRBD1. The sequence derives from a human donor in good health (CMV status not recorded). Some clones in this sample may be carry-over from other donors' samples. The sample was PBMCs. In nucleotides, the CDR3 is TGCAGCGTTGAAGATCCCCAGGGGGGCTATGGCTACACCTTC. Its translation is CSVEDPQGGYGYTF.